These 15 T cell receptor beta chains share one sample of origin, sequenced in a study of shared clonotypes between healthy human individuals. CD45RO-negative, CCR7-selected cells formed the naive CD8 fraction, which excluded terminally differentiated effector memory CD45RA+ cells. Profiled with immunoSEQ multiplex PCR; TCRdb holds only in-frame clones, not every one. This table holds about 2.2 million clones, around 93% found once. The sample taken for sequencing was naive CD8+ T cells from PBMCs. All receptors derive from a man between 18 and 35 years old in good health. Some clones in this sample may be carry-over from other donors' samples.

The chain couples TRBV27 to TRBJ2-3, with 7 bases aligning to TRBD2. After removal of 5 bases from V and 1 base from J, the junction contained 6 bases not matched to a gene. This CDR3 is built from 15 residues. Germline V gene data show CDR1 as MNHEY and CDR2 as SMNVEV (reference sequence). The CDR3 sequence: CASSMGLAGTDTQYF. The DNA of the CDR3 is TGTGCCAGCAGTATGGGCCTAGCGGGCACAGATACGCAGTATTTT.

Concerning this clone itself: Other DNA sequences in this specimen translate into the identical CDR3. This rearrangement joins TRBV27 to TRBJ2-5; D may be TRBD1 (7 bases). This CDR3 has 14 residues. The V end lost 4 bases, the J end lost 2 bases, and 11 bases lay between the germline ends. Germline-derived CDR1 and CDR2 are MNHEY and SMNVEV (reference sequence). CDR3 amino acids: CASSSPGGQETQYF. CDR3 in DNA: TGTGCCAGCAGTTCCCCAGGGGGGCAAGAGACCCAGTACTTC.

V usage is TRBV7-9 and J usage is TRBJ1-6; D remains ambiguous. The CDR3 covers 14 residues. Germline CDR1 and CDR2: SEHNR and FQNEAQ (reference sequence). V dropped 5 bases and J dropped 4 bases, with 9 bases sitting between them. Here the CDR3 DNA reads TGTGCCAGCAGCCCCGGGATGTATAATTCACCCCTCCACTTT. Its protein is CASSPGMYNSPLHF.

The gene calls are TRBV7-9 and TRBJ2-4; no clear D. Germline CDR1 and CDR2: SEHNR and FQNEAQ (reference sequence). This CDR3 is built from 16 residues. The ends were cut back, 6 bases at V and 3 bases at J, with 18 bases in the middle. The chain's CDR3 is CASRTTDGSGKNIQYF. The CDR3 DNA follows: TGTGCCAGCAGAACAACGGACGGCTCAGGCAAAAACATTCAGTACTTC.

CDR3 residues: CASSLNLLREVLYF. CDR3 nucleotide sequence: TGTGCCAGCAGTTTAAATCTCTTGCGGGAGGTCTTATACTTC. This chain links TRBV27 with TRBJ2-5; the match to TRBD2 covers 8 bases. After removal of 2 bases from V and 14 bases from J, the junction contained 13 bases not matched to a gene. This CDR3 has 14 residues. Looked up from germline, CDR1 is MNHEY and CDR2 is SMNVEV (reference sequence).

This clone was found a few times. This chain links TRBV7-9 with TRBJ1-1, with 9 bases matching TRBD1. Trimming cost V 6 bases and J 4 bases; bases outside gene matches: 6. Germline V CDR1 and CDR2: SEHNR, FQNEAQ (reference sequence). The CDR3 has 14 residues. As DNA, the CDR3 is TGTGCCAGCAGGTTGACAGGGGGGGCCACTGAAGCTTTCTTT. Translated, it gives CASRLTGGATEAFF.

This rearrangement joins TRBV7-9 to TRBJ2-7, with unresolved D. The V and J ends lost 5 bases and 0 bases respectively, with 11 bases between them. This CDR3 region has 14 residues. Germline V gene data show CDR1 as SEHNR and CDR2 as FQNEAQ (reference sequence). CDR3 bases: TGTGCCAGCAGCAGTTCGACGGCCTCCTACGAGCAGTACTTC. Its translation is CASSSSTASYEQYF.

The chain employs TRBV6-4 and TRBJ2-3, with TRBD2 identical over 7 bases. Germline CDR1 MRHNA, CDR2 SNTAGT. CDR3 size: 15 residues. With 7 bases clipped from V and 2 bases from J, the junction kept 9 bases outside the gene matches. CDR3 DNA sequence: TGTGCCAGCAAAGCTAGCGGTCACACCACAGATACGCAGTATTTT. Encoded protein: CASKASGHTTDTQYF.

The chain is built from TRBV11-2 and TRBJ2-7; D unclear. There are 15 residues in the CDR3. Germline V gene data show CDR1 as SGHAT and CDR2 as FQNNGV. V was pared by 3 bases and J by 0 bases, with 12 bases between. The DNA of the CDR3 is TGTGCCAGCAGCTTCCCGGCTTCAAGCTCCTACGAGCAGTACTTC. This sequence encodes CASSFPASSSYEQYF.

The gene calls are TRBV7-9 and TRBJ2-2; 12 positions match TRBD2. CDR1 and CDR2 from the germline V gene are SEHNR and FQNEAQ (reference sequence). V trimming: 5 bases; J trimming: 5 bases; junction bases outside the gene matches: 12. The CDR3 length is 18 residues. The CDR3 sequence: CASSTTSGREPGTGELFF. The CDR3 DNA reads TGTGCCAGCAGCACGACTAGCGGGAGAGAGCCGGGGACCGGGGAGCTGTTTTTT.

This clone was seen a handful of times. Other nucleotide sequences from this sample produce the same CDR3. The chain combines TRBV20-1 with TRBJ2-7, with unresolved D. Germline-derived CDR1 and CDR2 are DFQATT and SNEGSKA (reference sequence). V lost 3 bases and J lost 4, with 4 bases in between. This CDR3 has 10 amino acids. CDR3 sequence (DNA): TGCAGTGCTAGGGGGTACGAGCAGTACTTC. This translates into CSARGYEQYF.

The chain has TRBV29-1 and TRBJ2-3; D perhaps matches TRBD2 (6 bases). Germline CDR1 is SQVTM and CDR2 is ANQGSEA. V was trimmed by 4 bases and J by 8 bases, leaving 19 bases between them. The CDR3 contains 14 residues. Written as DNA, the CDR3 is TGCAGCGTTGTGTCTAGGCGGGGTTTGGGTACGCAGTATTTT. It encodes CSVVSRRGLGTQYF.

The chain joins TRBV27 to TRBJ2-2, with a weak D call TRBD2 (6 bases). V lost 2 bases and J lost 4, with 17 bases in between. Germline-derived CDR1 and CDR2 are MNHEY and SMNVEV (reference sequence). CDR3 size: 17 residues. CDR3 sequence reads: CASSLGPRSGVTGELFF. The CDR3 DNA is TGTGCCAGCAGTTTAGGTCCAAGGTCGGGAGTCACCGGGGAGCTGTTTTTT.

The table lists this clone with a count of one. The chain couples TRBV2 to TRBJ1-2, with a weak D call TRBD1 (5 bases). The CDR3 covers 12 residues. Looked up from germline, CDR1 is SNHLY and CDR2 is FYNNEI. V lost 6 bases to trimming and J lost 4 bases, with 9 bases between them. DNA for the CDR3: TGTGCCAGCAGGGATGGGGCCTATGGCTACACCTTC. Encoded protein: CASRDGAYGYTF.

This clone was counted between two and nine times. The gene calls are TRBV5-6 and TRBJ1-1, with a tentative D call TRBD1 (6 bases). The CDR3 runs 13 residues. The V gene's germline CDR1 is SGHDT and CDR2 YYEEEE. Trimming removed 0 bases at V and 6 bases at J, with 9 bases between. CDR3 amino acids: CASSLGQVPEAFF. In nucleotides, the CDR3 is TGTGCCAGCAGCTTGGGACAGGTACCTGAAGCTTTCTTT. Looking up the rest from reference TRBV5-6 and TRBJ1-1 gives the full variable domain: DAGVTQSPTHLIKTRGQQVTLRCSPKSGHDTVSWYQQALGQGPQFIFQYYEEEERQRGNFPDRFSGHQFPNYSSELNVNALLLGDSALYLCASSLGQVPEAFFGQGTRLTVV.